This T cell receptor beta chain was obtained from a study of CD8 T cells in ankylosing spondylitis. Overall study findings and caveats: Reports of some motif variants in reactive arthritis synovial fluid and blood predate this one. Clones tied to disease were said to be significantly enriched in matched ankylosing spondylitis synovial fluid. There was a TCR beta motif, made of fewer than 10 highly homologous variants, that appeared characteristic of ankylosing spondylitis blood.

Quantitative 5'-RACE with molecular barcodes was used to make the TCR beta libraries. MiXCR, run by TCRdb on the 5' RACE reads, gives a single entry per CDR3 protein. The sample shows around 770,000 distinct CDR3 sequences, roughly 19% of them seen only once. V gave up 7 bases and J gave up 2 bases; unmatched junction bases: 10. The CDR3 length is 16 residues. Germline CDR1 reads SGHAT; CDR2 reads FQDESV (reference sequence). Notes on this clonotype: Its antigen remains unidentified.

Sequences were obtained from blood, either unsorted or a sorted T cell fraction (not recorded which). The chain has TRBV11-1 and TRBJ2-1; 8 bases match TRBD2. The receptor's source is a male donor with ankylosing spondylitis. The CDR3 reads CASTVVPGGPYNEQFF. For the CDR3, the DNA is TGTGCCAGCACCGTTGTCCCGGGGGGGCCCTACAATGAGCAGTTCTTC.